This paragraph reports one T cell receptor beta chain. The data derive from a study of beta chain features in type 1 diabetes. TCRB transcripts that were expressed got sequenced, as all of the isolated RNA had been reverse transcribed. Libraries were prepared by immunoSEQ multiplex PCR; TCRdb keeps only in-frame clonotypes and omits some of them. Of 300,000 to 450,000 clones in the sample, about 19% were seen once. Trimming removed 7 bases at V and 9 bases at J, with 20 bases between. The CDR3 has 14 residues. Germline-derived CDR1 and CDR2 are SGHTA and FQGNSA. The TCR was taken from a woman aged 18-29 years in good health. Sequencing was performed on naive CD4+ T cells from blood. The V gene is TRBV7-2, the J gene TRBJ2-3; D call uncertain. CDR3 nucleotide sequence: TGTGCCAGCACCAAACTTGACATCCCTATGACGCAGTATTTT. This sequence encodes CASTKLDIPMTQYF. Drawing the rest from reference TRBV7-2 and TRBJ2-3, the complete variable domain is GAGVSQSPSNKVTEKGKDVELRCDPISGHTALYWYRQSLGQGLEFLIYFQGNSAPDKSGLPSDRFSAERTGGSVSTLTIQRTQQEDSAVYLCASTKLDIPMTQYFGPGTRLTVL.